The entry that follows covers one TCR beta chain sequence. The antigen remains unidentified. This PCR relied on a set of 60 Vbeta primers and 13 Jbeta primers. Clones were read by immunoSEQ multiplex PCR, and TCRdb kept only the in-frame ones, dropping some. The sample lists about 130,000 clones, nearly 85% occurring once. This record comes from a study of cytomegalovirus exposure and HLA in healthy donors. Study-level points and caveats: One later analysis reportedly identified an Asian-associated ancestry cluster that showed fewer N-insertions than the roughly 600-donor mean. The classifier reportedly diagnosed cytomegalovirus status with high specificity and sensitivity. Most of the CMV-associated TCR beta chains (in a later analysis) appeared to be HLA-restricted. In an earlier analysis, productive rearrangement rates for most beta V segments clustered near 87% or 30%.

With 3 bases clipped from V and 0 bases from J, the junction kept 4 bases outside the gene matches. This CDR3 has 15 amino acids. Per the germline V gene, CDR1 is LNHNV and CDR2 is YYDKDF (reference sequence). Material: PBMCs. The gene calls are TRBV15 and TRBJ2-7, with 8 bases aligning to TRBD1. The clonotype was recovered from a boy aged 10-17 years in good health and CMV-seronegative. The CDR3: CATSSRDRSSYEQYF. The CDR3 DNA sequence: TGTGCCACCAGCAGCCGGGACAGGAGCTCCTACGAGCAGTACTTC.